This T cell receptor (beta chain) was found in a study of human T cells and chemical hapten exposure. Study information: Subjects had 2% DPC placed on 2 cm by 2 cm of upper inner arm skin for sensitization.

TCRdb recomputed calls from the RACE reads with MiXCR, one row per CDR3 protein. The repertoire consists of about 110,000 distinct CDR3 sequences, with roughly a tenth occurring once and the leading ten covering 3% to 4%. A single count supports this clonotype. What it recognizes is unknown. Time point here: patch test 2, 6 weeks after DPC sensitization. Documented treatment: therapeutic diphenylcyclopropenone sensitization with weekly scalp DPC. Study-wide results and caveats: Healthy people's immune response may differ from that of the donors, who had alopecia.

The germline CDR1 and CDR2 sequences are MNHEY and SVGAGI. The CDR3 consists of 12 residues. The ends were cut back, 5 bases at V and 7 bases at J, with 11 bases in the middle. This specimen was whole blood, taken in connection with sensitization to the hapten diphenylcyclopropenone (DPC). The sequence derives from a woman aged 40 to 50 with alopecia areata. Some clones in this sample may be carry-over from other donors' samples. The V call is TRBV6-5, the J call TRBJ1-2; a weak D match, TRBD1 (5 bases). The CDR3, as DNA: TGTGCCAGCAGTCGACACAGGCTTGGCTACACCTTC. It encodes CASSRHRLGYTF.